The rows below give T cell receptor beta chains drawn from one sample of a study of patients and donors after allogeneic stem cell transplantation. MiXCR, applied by TCRdb to the RT-PCR reads, yields one record per CDR3 protein. The table records 150,000 to 200,000 distinct CDR3 sequences, 30% of them present only once. The sample taken for sequencing was blood, either unsorted or a sorted T cell fraction (not recorded which). The receptors come from a human donor who was either an allogeneic HSCT recipient or a stem cell or donor lymphocyte infusion donor (not recorded which). It is not recorded whose cells these are; they may come from a transplant donor. Both conserved end residues are part of each CDR3. Each record gives: D gene, J gene, clone size, V gene, CDR3 protein, CDR3 DNA. D genes are given only for firm matches. Clone size is shown for a subset of rows, as once, few, many or a class of expanded clone.

d_gene: -
j_gene: TRBJ2-7
abundance: few
v_gene: TRBV20-1
CDR3aa: CTGLLNYEQYF
CDR3nt: TGCACGGGACTGCTAAACTACGAGCAGTACTTC

d_gene: -
j_gene: TRBJ2-7
abundance: -
v_gene: TRBV18
CDR3aa: CASSPGHGYEQYF
CDR3nt: TGTGCCAGCTCCCCTGGACACGGGTACGAGCAGTACTTC

d_gene: -
j_gene: TRBJ2-1
abundance: few
v_gene: TRBV7-9
CDR3aa: CASSPRPLRRHPYNEQFF
CDR3nt: TGTGCCAGCAGCCCAAGACCATTGAGACGGCACCCTTACAATGAGCAGTTCTTC

d_gene: TRBD1
j_gene: TRBJ1-5
abundance: -
v_gene: TRBV7-9
CDR3aa: CASSSGAPLTGVPQPQHF
CDR3nt: TGTGCCAGCAGCTCGGGGGCCCCATTAACAGGGGTCCCTCAGCCCCAGCATTTT

d_gene: TRBD1
j_gene: TRBJ1-1
abundance: many
v_gene: TRBV7-9
CDR3aa: CASSSWTGEAFF
CDR3nt: TGTGCCAGCAGCTCCTGGACAGGAGAAGCTTTCTTT

d_gene: -
j_gene: TRBJ1-6
abundance: few
v_gene: TRBV15
CDR3aa: CATSRSDRLWNSPLHF
CDR3nt: TGTGCCACCAGCAGATCAGACCGGTTGTGGAATTCACCCCTCCACTTT

d_gene: -
j_gene: TRBJ1-5
abundance: few
v_gene: TRBV9
CDR3aa: CASSVDGTSNQPQHF
CDR3nt: TGTGCCAGCAGCGTAGACGGCACGAGCAATCAGCCCCAGCATTTT

d_gene: -
j_gene: TRBJ1-4
abundance: -
v_gene: TRBV18
CDR3aa: CASSPPFEGGKKLFF
CDR3nt: TGTGCCAGCTCTCCGCCCTTTGAAGGCGGGAAAAAACTGTTTTTT

d_gene: -
j_gene: TRBJ1-5
abundance: few
v_gene: TRBV7-8
CDR3aa: CASSTRTVYSNQPQHF
CDR3nt: TGTGCCAGCAGCACCAGGACGGTCTATAGCAATCAGCCCCAGCATTTT

d_gene: -
j_gene: TRBJ1-1
abundance: few
v_gene: TRBV7-9
CDR3aa: CASRDQTENTEAFF
CDR3nt: TGTGCCAGCAGAGACCAGACCGAGAACACTGAAGCTTTCTTT

d_gene: -
j_gene: TRBJ1-1
abundance: many
v_gene: TRBV14
CDR3aa: CASSQDGRNTEAFF
CDR3nt: TGTGCCAGCAGCCAAGATGGCAGGAACACTGAAGCTTTCTTT

d_gene: -
j_gene: TRBJ1-6
abundance: -
v_gene: TRBV5-1
CDR3aa: CASSPGNSNNSPLHF
CDR3nt: TGCGCCAGCAGCCCCGGGAATTCTAATAATTCACCCCTCCACTTT

d_gene: -
j_gene: TRBJ2-7
abundance: few
v_gene: TRBV29-1
CDR3aa: CSVESGTYEQYF
CDR3nt: TGCAGCGTTGAGTCGGGAACCTACGAGCAGTACTTC

d_gene: TRBD2
j_gene: TRBJ2-7
abundance: -
v_gene: TRBV6-5
CDR3aa: CASNKRESYEQYF
CDR3nt: TGTGCCAGCAATAAGCGGGAATCCTACGAGCAGTACTTC

d_gene: -
j_gene: TRBJ2-3
abundance: -
v_gene: TRBV6-1
CDR3aa: CASSRPPTGQDTQYF
CDR3nt: TGTGCCAGCAGTAGGCCCCCGACAGGTCAAGATACGCAGTATTTT

d_gene: -
j_gene: TRBJ2-1
abundance: -
v_gene: TRBV5-1
CDR3aa: CASSLWQGSYNEQFF
CDR3nt: TGCGCCAGCAGCTTATGGCAGGGCTCCTACAATGAGCAGTTCTTC

d_gene: TRBD1
j_gene: TRBJ1-5
abundance: -
v_gene: TRBV20-1
CDR3aa: CSASTGESNQPQHF
CDR3nt: TGCAGTGCTAGTACAGGGGAGAGCAATCAGCCCCAGCATTTT

d_gene: -
j_gene: TRBJ1-1
abundance: -
v_gene: TRBV12-3/TRBV12-4
CDR3aa: CASKLQENTEAFF
CDR3nt: TGTGCCAGCAAGCTACAGGAGAACACTGAAGCTTTCTTT

d_gene: TRBD1
j_gene: TRBJ1-5
abundance: -
v_gene: TRBV12-3/TRBV12-4
CDR3aa: CASSQGGWQPQHF
CDR3nt: TGTGCCAGCAGCCAAGGGGGCTGGCAGCCCCAGCATTTT

d_gene: TRBD1
j_gene: TRBJ2-7
abundance: -
v_gene: TRBV25-1
CDR3aa: CASSTGGIYEQYF
CDR3nt: TGTGCCAGCAGTACAGGGGGCATCTACGAGCAGTACTTC

d_gene: -
j_gene: TRBJ1-5
abundance: few
v_gene: TRBV24-1
CDR3aa: CATSAAPATGSNQPQHF
CDR3nt: TGTGCCACCAGTGCCGCGCCCGCGACGGGAAGCAATCAGCCCCAGCATTTT

d_gene: -
j_gene: TRBJ1-1
abundance: many
v_gene: TRBV7-9
CDR3aa: CASSLIGQNTEAFF
CDR3nt: TGTGCCAGCAGCTTAATTGGGCAGAACACTGAAGCTTTCTTT

d_gene: -
j_gene: TRBJ1-2
abundance: -
v_gene: TRBV12-3/TRBV12-4
CDR3aa: CASSWVPNYGYTF
CDR3nt: TGTGCCAGCAGCTGGGTCCCGAACTATGGCTACACCTTC

d_gene: -
j_gene: TRBJ2-7
abundance: -
v_gene: TRBV10-3
CDR3aa: CAISDGSSYEQYF
CDR3nt: TGTGCCATCAGCGACGGTAGCTCCTACGAGCAGTACTTC

d_gene: -
j_gene: TRBJ2-3
abundance: -
v_gene: TRBV30
CDR3aa: CAWSVSPVGTQYF
CDR3nt: TGTGCCTGGAGTGTATCCCCGGTGGGTACGCAGTATTTT

d_gene: TRBD1
j_gene: TRBJ2-1
abundance: -
v_gene: TRBV20-1
CDR3aa: CSALTGTGNEQFF
CDR3nt: TGCAGTGCTTTGACAGGGACGGGAAATGAGCAGTTCTTC

d_gene: -
j_gene: TRBJ2-5
abundance: few
v_gene: TRBV5-6
CDR3aa: CASSLVPAQQETQYF
CDR3nt: TGTGCCAGCAGCTTGGTACCTGCGCAACAAGAGACCCAGTACTTC

d_gene: TRBD2
j_gene: TRBJ2-1
abundance: few
v_gene: TRBV20-1
CDR3aa: CSARPPRTSGNYYNEQFF
CDR3nt: TGCAGTGCTAGACCTCCTCGGACTAGCGGGAACTACTACAATGAGCAGTTCTTC

d_gene: TRBD2
j_gene: TRBJ2-7
abundance: -
v_gene: TRBV10-3
CDR3aa: CAISESMTSGGGEQYF
CDR3nt: TGTGCCATCAGTGAGTCAATGACTAGCGGAGGCGGCGAGCAGTACTTC

d_gene: -
j_gene: TRBJ1-2
abundance: once
v_gene: TRBV7-9
CDR3aa: CASSFGERARGYTF
CDR3nt: TGTGCCAGCAGCTTTGGGGAGAGGGCCCGAGGCTACACCTTC

d_gene: -
j_gene: TRBJ1-3
abundance: -
v_gene: TRBV3-1
CDR3aa: CASSQGGPPASGNTIYF
CDR3nt: TGTGCCAGCAGCCAAGGCGGTCCCCCGGCCTCTGGAAACACCATATATTTT

d_gene: -
j_gene: TRBJ2-3
abundance: -
v_gene: TRBV30
CDR3aa: CAWSGGGTDTQYF
CDR3nt: TGTGCCTGGAGCGGTGGCGGAACAGATACGCAGTATTTT

d_gene: -
j_gene: TRBJ1-2
abundance: few
v_gene: TRBV7-9
CDR3aa: CASSLEGDYGYTF
CDR3nt: TGTGCCAGCAGCTTAGAAGGTGACTATGGCTACACCTTC

d_gene: -
j_gene: TRBJ2-2
abundance: -
v_gene: TRBV24-1
CDR3aa: CATGPMNTGELFF
CDR3nt: TGTGCCACGGGACCGATGAACACCGGGGAGCTGTTTTTT

d_gene: -
j_gene: TRBJ1-2
abundance: few
v_gene: TRBV4-3
CDR3aa: CASSLFVLTLDYGYTF
CDR3nt: TGCGCCAGCAGCCTTTTTGTGTTGACTCTCGACTATGGCTACACCTTC

d_gene: TRBD2
j_gene: TRBJ2-3
abundance: many
v_gene: TRBV10-2
CDR3aa: CASSPIAGLDTQYF
CDR3nt: TGCGCCAGCAGCCCTATAGCGGGACTGGATACGCAGTATTTT

d_gene: -
j_gene: TRBJ1-1
abundance: -
v_gene: TRBV9
CDR3aa: CASSVVGGNAEAFF
CDR3nt: TGTGCCAGCAGCGTAGTGGGGGGAAACGCTGAAGCTTTCTTT

d_gene: -
j_gene: TRBJ1-1
abundance: few
v_gene: TRBV20-1
CDR3aa: CSSPKGGNTEAFF
CDR3nt: TGCAGTTCCCCCAAAGGGGGAAACACTGAAGCTTTCTTT

d_gene: -
j_gene: TRBJ1-6
abundance: -
v_gene: TRBV7-8
CDR3aa: CASSLLDANSPLHF
CDR3nt: TGTGCCAGCAGCTTACTTGACGCGAATTCACCCCTCCACTTT

d_gene: TRBD1
j_gene: TRBJ2-3
abundance: -
v_gene: TRBV12-3/TRBV12-4
CDR3aa: CASTAPDRGTDTQYF
CDR3nt: TGTGCCAGCACCGCCCCGGACAGGGGCACAGATACGCAGTATTTT

d_gene: -
j_gene: TRBJ1-2
abundance: -
v_gene: TRBV29-1
CDR3aa: CSVEWRGDYGYTF
CDR3nt: TGCAGCGTTGAGTGGAGGGGGGACTATGGCTACACCTTC

d_gene: -
j_gene: TRBJ2-2
abundance: -
v_gene: TRBV6-5
CDR3aa: CASSYHSGGELFF
CDR3nt: TGTGCCAGCAGTTACCATAGTGGCGGGGAGCTGTTTTTT

d_gene: -
j_gene: TRBJ2-1
abundance: -
v_gene: TRBV2
CDR3aa: CASLVMVNEQFF
CDR3nt: TGTGCCAGCCTTGTAATGGTCAATGAGCAGTTCTTC

d_gene: -
j_gene: TRBJ2-3
abundance: -
v_gene: TRBV29-1
CDR3aa: CSVEWADTTSTDTQYF
CDR3nt: TGCAGCGTTGAATGGGCCGACACAACTAGCACAGATACGCAGTATTTT

d_gene: -
j_gene: TRBJ1-5
abundance: -
v_gene: TRBV16
CDR3aa: CASSQNRLAQPQHF
CDR3nt: TGTGCCAGCAGCCAAAACCGGCTAGCTCAGCCCCAGCATTTT

d_gene: -
j_gene: TRBJ2-2
abundance: -
v_gene: TRBV4-3
CDR3aa: CASSQDPPTRVRELFF
CDR3nt: TGCGCCAGCAGCCAAGATCCGCCGACTAGAGTACGGGAGCTGTTTTTT

d_gene: -
j_gene: TRBJ1-2
abundance: many
v_gene: TRBV12-3/TRBV12-4
CDR3aa: CASILSQQGDGYTF
CDR3nt: TGTGCCAGCATTCTAAGCCAGCAGGGCGATGGCTACACCTTC

d_gene: TRBD1
j_gene: TRBJ1-2
abundance: -
v_gene: TRBV20-1
CDR3aa: CSAPTTGTVYGYTF
CDR3nt: TGCAGTGCTCCAACGACAGGGACGGTCTATGGCTACACCTTC

d_gene: TRBD2
j_gene: TRBJ2-7
abundance: -
v_gene: TRBV29-1
CDR3aa: CSALGRAYEQYF
CDR3nt: TGCAGCGCCCTAGGGAGGGCCTACGAGCAGTACTTC